This TCR beta chain comes out of a study of blood T cell repertoires in COVID-19. Looking at the study overall: The United States, Italy and Spain were the sources of the acute and convalescent COVID-19 samples.

Per the study methods: Reference gene primer amplification in the assay estimated nucleated cell counts. Data came from immunoSEQ multiplex PCR; TCRdb stores just in-frame clones and leaves some out. V and J calls and clone size are those listed in that table; D and trimming were worked out from the DNA. This repertoire shows 280,000 or so clones, approximately 85% found once; its top ten account for roughly 15%. CDR1 MNHEY and CDR2 SVGEGT come from the germline V gene. J lost 0 bases, V lost 4 bases, and 1 base had no gene match. The CDR3 extends over 15 amino acids. The sequenced material came from peripheral blood. This receptor was identified in a human donor in a cohort sampled during active COVID-19. The chain has TRBV6-2 or TRBV6-3 and TRBJ2-3, with 10 bases matching TRBD2. As DNA, the CDR3 is TGTGCCAGCAGTTTGACTAGCGGGAGCACAGATACGCAGTATTTT. Amino acids: CASSLTSGSTDTQYF.